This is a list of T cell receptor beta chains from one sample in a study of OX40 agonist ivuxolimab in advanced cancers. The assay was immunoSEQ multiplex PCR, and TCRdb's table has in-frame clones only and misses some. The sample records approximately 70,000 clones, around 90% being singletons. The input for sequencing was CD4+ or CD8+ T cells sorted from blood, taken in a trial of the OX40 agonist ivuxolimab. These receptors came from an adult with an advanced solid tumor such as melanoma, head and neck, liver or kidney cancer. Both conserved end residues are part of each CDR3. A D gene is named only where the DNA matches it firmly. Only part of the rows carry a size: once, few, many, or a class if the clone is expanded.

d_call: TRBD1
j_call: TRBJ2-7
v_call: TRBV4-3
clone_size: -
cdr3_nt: TGCGCCAGCAGCCAGGGACAGGGAAACGACGAGCAGTACTTC
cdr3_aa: CASSQGQGNDEQYF

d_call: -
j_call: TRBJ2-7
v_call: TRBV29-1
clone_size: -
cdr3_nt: TGCAGCGTCCAGGGGGGGGTTGGGACGACCTACGAGCAGTACTTC
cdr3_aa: CSVQGGVGTTYEQYF

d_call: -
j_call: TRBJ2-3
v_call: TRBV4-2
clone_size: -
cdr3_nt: TGTGCCAGCAGCCAAGAAGTTTCGGATACGCAGTATTTT
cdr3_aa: CASSQEVSDTQYF

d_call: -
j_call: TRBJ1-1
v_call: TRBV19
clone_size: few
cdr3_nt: TGTGCCAGTTCCACAGGGAACACTGAAGCTTTCTTT
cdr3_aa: CASSTGNTEAFF

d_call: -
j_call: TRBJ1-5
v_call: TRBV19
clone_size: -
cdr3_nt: TGTGCCAGTAGTCCAGGGACTTTAGTACTATTACCAGGGCATTTT
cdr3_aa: CASSPGTLVLLPGHF

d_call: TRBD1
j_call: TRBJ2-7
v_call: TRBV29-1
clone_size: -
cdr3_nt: TGCAGCGTTGAAGGGGGACAGGGAGGCGGCGAGCAGTACTTC
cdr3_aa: CSVEGGQGGGEQYF

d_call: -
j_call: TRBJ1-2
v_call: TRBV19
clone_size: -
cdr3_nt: TGTGCCAGTAAGAACCGGATCGGTCCCTATGGCTACACCTTC
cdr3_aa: CASKNRIGPYGYTF

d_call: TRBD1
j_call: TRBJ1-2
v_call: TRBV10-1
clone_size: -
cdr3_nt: TGCGCCAGCACTGGCCCTGTGCCATTTCCGGGACAGGGACCTTATGGCTACACCTTC
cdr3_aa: CASTGPVPFPGQGPYGYTF

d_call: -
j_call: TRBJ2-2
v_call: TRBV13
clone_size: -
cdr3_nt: TGTGCCAGCAGCTTAGGACTCACCGGGGAGCTGTTTTTT
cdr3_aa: CASSLGLTGELFF

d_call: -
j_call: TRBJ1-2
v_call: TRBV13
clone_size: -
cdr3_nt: TGTGCCAGCAGCCCTACCGGCAGTAACTATGGCTACACCTTC
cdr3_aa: CASSPTGSNYGYTF

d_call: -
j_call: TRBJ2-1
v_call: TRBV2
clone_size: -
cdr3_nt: TGTGCCAGCTGGAAACTAAAAAGGGCTAGCTCGAACAATGAGCAGTTCTTC
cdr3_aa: CASWKLKRASSNNEQFF

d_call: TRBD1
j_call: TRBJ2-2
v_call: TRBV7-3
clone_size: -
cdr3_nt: TGTGCCAGCAGCTTATATACGGGACAGGGGGAAGCCGGGGAGCTGTTTTTT
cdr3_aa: CASSLYTGQGEAGELFF

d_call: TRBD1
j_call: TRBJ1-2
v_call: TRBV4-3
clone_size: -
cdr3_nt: TGCGCCAGCAGCCAAGATGTGGGGACAGGGATTAACTATGGCTACACCTTC
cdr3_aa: CASSQDVGTGINYGYTF

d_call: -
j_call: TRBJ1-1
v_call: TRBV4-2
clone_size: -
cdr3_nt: TGTGCCAGCAGCCTAGGAATGAACACTGAAGCTTTCTTT
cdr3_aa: CASSLGMNTEAFF

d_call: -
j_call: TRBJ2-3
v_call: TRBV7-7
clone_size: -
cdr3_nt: TGTGCTAGCAGCTTAGGGGGAGGGCCTGATGAGACGCAGTATTTT
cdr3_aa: CASSLGGGPDETQYF

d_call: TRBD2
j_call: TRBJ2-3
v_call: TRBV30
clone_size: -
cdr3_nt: TGTGCCTGGAGTGAATCTAGCGGGGGGGTGGCAGATACGCAGTATTTT
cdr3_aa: CAWSESSGGVADTQYF

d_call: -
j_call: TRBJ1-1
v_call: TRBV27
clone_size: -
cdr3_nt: TGTGCCAGCAGTTTATCTGCAGGGGTCTACACTGAAGCTTTCTTT
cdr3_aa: CASSLSAGVYTEAFF

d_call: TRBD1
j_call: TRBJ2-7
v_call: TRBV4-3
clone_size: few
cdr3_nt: TGCGCCAGCAGCCAAGACGCCCTCGGAGACAGGGGACGAACCTACGAGCAGTACTTC
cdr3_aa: CASSQDALGDRGRTYEQYF

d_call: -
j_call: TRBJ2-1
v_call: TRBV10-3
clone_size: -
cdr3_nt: TGTGCCATCAGTGACACAATAAGGGGGAATGAGCAGTTCTTC
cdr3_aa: CAISDTIRGNEQFF

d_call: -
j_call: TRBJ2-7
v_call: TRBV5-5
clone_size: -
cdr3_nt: TGTGCCAGCAGCTTGTCGGACGAGCAGTACTTC
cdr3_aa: CASSLSDEQYF

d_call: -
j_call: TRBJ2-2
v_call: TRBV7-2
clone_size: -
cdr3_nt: TGTGCCAGCAGCTTAAATTCCGGGACCCTGAACACCGGGGAGCTGTTTTTT
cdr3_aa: CASSLNSGTLNTGELFF

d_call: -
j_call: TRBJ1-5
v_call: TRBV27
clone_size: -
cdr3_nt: TGTGCCAGCAGACCGTTAAAGGATAGCAATCAGCCCCAGCATTTT
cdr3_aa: CASRPLKDSNQPQHF

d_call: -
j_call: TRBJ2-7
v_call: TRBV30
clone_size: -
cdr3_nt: TGTGCCTTAATCCGGACATCAGTGGGCGAGCAGTACTTC
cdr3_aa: CALIRTSVGEQYF

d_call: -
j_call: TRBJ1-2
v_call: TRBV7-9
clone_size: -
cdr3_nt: TGTGCCAGCAGCCCTACGGTACGGGACGATGGCTACACCTTC
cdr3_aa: CASSPTVRDDGYTF

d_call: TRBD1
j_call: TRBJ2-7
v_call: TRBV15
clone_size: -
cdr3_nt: TGTGCCACCAGCAGGGACAGGGGGATCAGCGAGCAGTACTTC
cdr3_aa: CATSRDRGISEQYF

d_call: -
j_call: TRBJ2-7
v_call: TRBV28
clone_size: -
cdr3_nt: TGTGCCAGCAGTTCACGACTCGGCCCCTACGAGCAGTACTTC
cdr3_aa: CASSSRLGPYEQYF